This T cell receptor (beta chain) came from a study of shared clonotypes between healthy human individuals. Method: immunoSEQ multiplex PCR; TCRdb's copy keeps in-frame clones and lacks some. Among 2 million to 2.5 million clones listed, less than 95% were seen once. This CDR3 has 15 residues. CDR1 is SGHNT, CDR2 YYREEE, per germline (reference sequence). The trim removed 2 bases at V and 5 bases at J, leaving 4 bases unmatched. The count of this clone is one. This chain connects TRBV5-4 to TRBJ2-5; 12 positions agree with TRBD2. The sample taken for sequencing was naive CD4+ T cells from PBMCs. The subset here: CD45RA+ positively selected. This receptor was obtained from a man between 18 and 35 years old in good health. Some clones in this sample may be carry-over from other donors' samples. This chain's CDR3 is CASSLLAGGGETQYF. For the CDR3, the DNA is TGTGCCAGCAGCTTACTAGCGGGAGGTGGGGAGACCCAGTACTTC.